The 29 T cell receptor beta chains presented below share a single source sample, sequenced in a study of T cell repertoires in cytomegalovirus infection (dated by TCRdb to the late 2010s). This sample was sequenced with an Illumina HiSeq 1500. The public reads were reanalyzed by TCRdb: fastp trimming at Q25, MiXCR alignment, in-frame beta chains only. Records with the same CDR3 protein are collapsed into one entry carrying the most frequent genes and DNA. In all, the sample holds roughly 800,000 distinct CDR3 sequences, and roughly 29% of those were seen once. About an eighth of the sample is taken by the ten largest. No antigen has been identified for these receptors. Interpreted using the paper, the treatment or condition label stands for: in vitro stimulation with specific CMV peptide epitopes to enrich CMV-specific T cells. The material sequenced was cultured CD8+ T cells from PBMCs, taken from culture after CMV antigen stimulation. These receptor sequences come from a human donor in good health (CMV status not recorded). Some clones in this sample may be carry-over from other donors' samples.

The J gene is TRBJ2-1, the V gene TRBV27, with 12 bases aligning to TRBD2. The length of the CDR3 is 13 residues. With V trimmed by 4 bases and J by 13 bases, 5 bases remained unmatched. Per germline, CDR1 MNHEY and CDR2 SMNVEV (reference sequence). DNA for the CDR3: TGTGCCAGCAGTTCTACTAGCGGGGGGAGACAGTTCTTC. This codes for CASSSTSGGRQFF.

CDR3 DNA sequence: TGTGCCAGCAGACCCGGGACGGTTCCCCAAGTGAGGAATGGCTACACCTTC. Translation gives CASRPGTVPQVRNGYTF. This rearrangement joins TRBV6-6 to TRBJ1-2; the D gene is possibly TRBD1 (5 bases). Per germline, CDR1 MNHNY and CDR2 SVGAGI (reference sequence). The V end lost 6 bases, the J end lost 6 bases, and 26 bases lay between the germline ends. CDR3 length: 17 residues.

This clonotype was seen more than once but under ten times. The rearrangement uses TRBV10-3 and TRBJ1-1, with D uncertain. V gave up 2 bases and J gave up 2 bases, with 3 bases separating them. This CDR3 has 12 amino acids. From germline, CDR1 is ENHRY and CDR2 SYGVKD. The CDR3 sequence: CAISEGNTEAFF. In DNA form, the CDR3 reads TGTGCCATCAGTGAGGGAAACACTGAAGCTTTCTTT.

In its sample, this clonotype was seen many times. This sequence joins TRBV7-2 and TRBJ1-2; no reliable D call. Germline-derived CDR1 and CDR2 are SGHTA and FQGNSA. Trimming removed 5 bases at V and 1 base at J, with 17 bases between. CDR3 length: 16 residues. The chain's CDR3 is CASSLTPGRDNYGYTF. The CDR3 DNA reads TGTGCCAGCAGCCTTACCCCCGGACGGGATAACTATGGCTACACCTTC.

For this clonotype: One junction end does not reproduce the germline sequence, and a read error may be involved. The rearrangement uses TRBV4-1 and TRBJ2-7, with 7 bases fitting TRBD1. The CDR3 is 15 amino acids. Germline lookup yields CDR1 MGHRA and CDR2 YSYEKL. Here the CDR3 DNA reads TGCGTCAGCAGCCAGGGGACAGCCCCCTCCTACGAGCAGTACTTC. The encoded protein is CVSSQGTAPSYEQYF.

J is TRBJ2-2 and V is TRBV6-2 or TRBV6-3, with D uncertain. With 10 bases removed from V and 1 base from J, the gap between germline ends came to 13 bases. The V gene's germline CDR1 is MNHEY and CDR2 SVGEGT. The CDR3 runs to 14 residues. Here the CDR3 reads CAISWVRNTGELFF. The CDR3 region has the DNA TGTGCCATCTCTTGGGTCAGGAACACCGGGGAGCTGTTTTTT.

There are many counts of this clonotype. The J gene is TRBJ2-5, the V gene TRBV7-6, with D unclear. With 5 bases removed from V and 0 bases from J, the gap between germline ends came to 16 bases. The V gene's germline CDR1 is SGHVS and CDR2 FNYEAQ. The CDR3 is made up of 16 amino acids. As DNA, the CDR3 is TGTGCCAGCAGCCAACGGGCCGGTCCTAACCAAGAGACCCAGTACTTC. Encoded protein: CASSQRAGPNQETQYF.

The chain joins TRBV20-1 to TRBJ2-1, with 10 positions matching TRBD2. Trimming at V came to 8 bases and at J to 7 bases, leaving 26 bases not matched to a gene. Germline V CDR1 and CDR2: DFQATT, SNEGSKA (reference sequence). This CDR3 is 19 amino acids long. CDR3 bases: TGCAGTCCGGGCGTGGGGGCCATTAGCGGGGGGACAATTTCTAATGAGCAGTTCTTC. Its protein product is CSPGVGAISGGTISNEQFF.

V usage is TRBV28 and J usage is TRBJ1-5, with 10 nucleotides matching TRBD1. The J segment lost 5 bases and the V segment lost 6 bases, leaving 4 bases of the junction unmatched. CDR3 length equals 14 residues. In germline, CDR1 is MDHEN, CDR2 SYDVKM. The chain's CDR3 is CASRGTGEDQPQHF. CDR3 DNA sequence: TGTGCCAGCAGGGGGACAGGGGAGGATCAGCCCCAGCATTTT.

The chain has TRBV29-1 and TRBJ1-5, with D perhaps matching TRBD1 (5 bases). Germline lookup yields CDR1 SQVTM and CDR2 ANQGSEA. The CDR3 consists of 14 residues. V lost 4 bases and J lost 7, with 17 bases in between. The CDR3 sequence is CSVVGGGRGQPQHF. DNA for the CDR3: TGCAGCGTTGTTGGGGGGGGACGAGGACAGCCCCAGCATTTT. The full variable domain, completed using reference TRBV29-1 and TRBJ1-5, is SAVISQKPSRDICQRGTSLTIQCQVDSQVTMMFWYRQQPGQSLTLIATANQGSEATYESGFVIDKFPISRPNLTFSTLTVSNMSPEDSSIYLCSVVGGGRGQPQHFGDGTRLSIL.

J is TRBJ2-5 and V is TRBV6-5, with D possibly being TRBD2 (6 bases). V lost 0 bases, J lost 7 bases, and 15 bases lay in between. The CDR3 totals 15 residues. In germline, CDR1 is MNHEY, CDR2 SVGAGI. CDR3 sequence reads: CASSYSRENSGTQYF. CDR3 bases: TGTGCCAGCAGTTACTCACGAGAAAATAGCGGGACCCAGTACTTC.

The sample holds many counts of this clonotype. The chain carries TRBV7-9 and TRBJ1-2; the D gene is possibly TRBD1 (5 bases). The V end lost 4 bases, the J end lost 2 bases, and 14 bases lay between the germline ends. The CDR3 is made up of 15 amino acids. In germline, CDR1 is SEHNR, CDR2 FQNEAQ (reference sequence). Written as DNA, the CDR3 is TGTGCCAGCAGCTCCGGGACGGGACTGAACTATGGCTACACCTTC. As protein: CASSSGTGLNYGYTF.

The J gene is TRBJ1-6, the V gene TRBV5-5, with 12 bases aligning to TRBD1. Per the germline V gene, CDR1 is SGHKS and CDR2 is YYEKEE (reference sequence). V lost 4 bases and J lost 7; bases outside the gene matches: 15. The CDR3 is made up of 19 amino acids. The CDR3 bases are TGTGCCAGCAGCCTGGACCTTCGGGACAGGGGGCTTGGCAATTCACCCCTCCACTTT. The encoded protein is CASSLDLRDRGLGNSPLHF. Using reference TRBV5-5 and TRBJ1-6 for the parts outside the CDR3, the full variable domain is DAGVTQSPTHLIKTRGQQVTLRCSPISGHKSVSWYQQVLGQGPQFIFQYYEKEERGRGNFPDRFSARQFPNYSSELNVNALLLGDSALYLCASSLDLRDRGLGNSPLHFGNGTRLTVT.

The chain employs TRBV2 and TRBJ2-3; 9 bases agree with TRBD2. In germline, CDR1 is SNHLY, CDR2 FYNNEI. V dropped 2 bases and J dropped 4; count of bases not matched to a gene: 10. The CDR3 covers 17 residues. CDR3 in amino acids: CASSERVAGATPDTQYF. CDR3 DNA sequence: TGTGCCAGCAGTGAAAGGGTAGCGGGGGCCACCCCAGATACGCAGTATTTT.

This clonotype was seen more than once but under ten times. V and J are TRBV27 and TRBJ1-1, with 8 bases matching TRBD1. The CDR3 runs 15 residues. Trimming took 6 bases from V and 3 from J; bases not matched to a gene: 9. Germline V gene sequence: CDR1 MNHEY, CDR2 SMNVEV (reference sequence). The CDR3 coding sequence is TGTGCCAGCAGCTGGGACAGGCCGGGGGACACTGAAGCTTTCTTT. Encoded protein: CASSWDRPGDTEAFF.

There are a few counts of this clonotype. The V gene is TRBV6-2 or TRBV6-3, the J gene TRBJ1-1, with 11 bases aligning to TRBD1. The germline V gene has CDR1 MNHEY and CDR2 SVGEGT. This CDR3 contains 14 residues. With V trimmed by 6 bases and J by 7 bases, 7 bases remained unmatched. CDR3 in DNA: TGTGCCAGCAGAACTCGGACAGGGGGCTTTGAAGCTTTCTTT. Translating gives CASRTRTGGFEAFF.

This clonotype was seen more than once but under ten times. The V and J genes are TRBV15 and TRBJ1-5, with D tentatively TRBD1 (5 bases). The V and J ends lost 0 bases and 6 bases respectively, with 12 bases between them. CDR3 length: 15 amino acids. Germline values: CDR1 LNHNV, CDR2 YYDKDF (reference sequence). The CDR3 DNA reads as TGTGCCACCAGCAGAGATCTGTCAGGGCTTCAGCCCCAGCATTTT. Its protein product is CATSRDLSGLQPQHF. Based on the CDR3 plus reference TRBV15 and TRBJ1-5, the full variable domain is DAMVIQNPRYQVTQFGKPVTLSCSQTLNHNVMYWYQQKSSQAPKLLFHYYDKDFNNEADTPDNFQSRRPNTSFCFLDIRSPGLGDTAMYLCATSRDLSGLQPQHFGDGTRLSIL.

This clonotype came up many times. The gene calls are TRBV7-2 and TRBJ1-5; D is ambiguous. The V end lost 2 bases, the J end lost 0 bases, and 8 bases lay between the germline ends. The CDR3 covers 15 residues. The germline CDR1 and CDR2 sequences are SGHTA and FQGNSA. The CDR3 DNA reads as TGTGCCAGCAGCTTAAATGGGAATAGCAATCAGCCCCAGCATTTT. Protein sequence: CASSLNGNSNQPQHF.

V and J are TRBV2 and TRBJ1-1; D is unclear. The V end was cut by 4 bases, the J end by 6 bases, with 6 bases between. Germline-derived CDR1 and CDR2 are SNHLY and FYNNEI. The CDR3 extends over 11 amino acids. The CDR3 is CASSVGSEAFF. Written as DNA, the CDR3 is TGTGCCAGCAGTGTTGGTTCTGAAGCTTTCTTT. The whole variable domain, remainder taken from reference TRBV2 and TRBJ1-1, is EPEVTQTPSHQVTQMGQEVILRCVPISNHLYFYWYRQILGQKVEFLVSFYNNEISEKSEIFDDQFSVERPDGSNFTLKIRSTKLEDSAMYFCASSVGSEAFFGQGTRLTVV.

CDR3 protein: CASGSGDNEQFF. In DNA, the CDR3 is TGTGCCAGCGGGTCGGGGGACAATGAGCAGTTCTTC. The chain links TRBV5-4 to TRBJ2-1, with a possible D match to TRBD2 (6 bases). The germline V gene has CDR1 SGHNT and CDR2 YYREEE (reference sequence). The V and J ends lost 7 bases and 5 bases respectively, with 10 bases between them. The CDR3 is 12 residues long. Full variable domain (outside the CDR3, taken from reference TRBV5-4 and TRBJ2-1): ETGVTQSPTHLIKTRGQQVTLRCSSQSGHNTVSWYQQALGQGPQFIFQYYREEENGRGNFPPRFSGLQFPNYSSELNVNALELDDSALYLCASGSGDNEQFFGPGTRLTVL.

This clonotype came up a few times. The CDR3 reads CASSFGLDSEQFF. As DNA, the CDR3 is TGTGCCAGCAGCTTCGGCCTAGATAGTGAGCAGTTCTTC. This chain links TRBV7-9 with TRBJ2-1; D unresolved. From germline, CDR1 is SEHNR and CDR2 FQNEAQ (reference sequence). V lost 3 bases to trimming and J lost 9 bases, with 12 bases between them. The CDR3 is made up of 13 amino acids.

The genes are TRBV13 and TRBJ1-2; D is uncertain. Germline V lookup: CDR1 PRHDT, CDR2 FYEKMQ (reference sequence). The V and J ends lost 5 bases and 4 bases respectively, with 17 bases between them. This CDR3 is built from 15 residues. The CDR3 spells CASSPRTDLSYGYTF. The CDR3 bases are TGTGCCAGCAGCCCACGTACGGACCTTTCCTATGGCTACACCTTC.

The J gene is TRBJ2-5, the V gene TRBV6-5, with 7 bases lining up with TRBD1. The CDR3 runs 15 residues. V shed 4 bases, J shed 2 bases, and the junction held 7 bases outside the gene matches. The germline V gene encodes CDR1 MNHEY and CDR2 SVGAGI. DNA of the CDR3: TGTGCCAGCAGTTCAAGGGACAGCTCGCAAGAGACCCAGTACTTC. This encodes CASSSRDSSQETQYF.

Only one count was recorded for this clonotype. A much bigger clone sits one base away, suggesting this may be a read error. The chain combines TRBV4-1 with TRBJ1-1; D might be TRBD1 (6 bases). The germline gives CDR1 MGHRA, CDR2 YSYEKL. The CDR3 loop spans 14 amino acids. CDR3 amino acids: CASSHKQGRTEVFF. CDR3 sequence (DNA): TGCGCCAGCAGCCATAAACAGGGTCGCACTGAAGTTTTCTTT.

The rearrangement joins TRBV6-2 or TRBV6-3 to TRBJ2-3; tentatively, D is TRBD1 or TRBD2 (5 bases each). Trimming removed 1 base at V and 4 bases at J, with 12 bases between. This CDR3 is 15 amino acids long. CDR1 and CDR2 (germline): MNHEY, SVGEGT. CDR3 sequence reads: CASSYYAQGADTQYF. The CDR3, as DNA: TGTGCCAGCAGTTACTATGCGCAGGGAGCAGATACGCAGTATTTT.

The table lists this clonotype with many counts. The rearrangement uses TRBV7-8 and TRBJ2-7; D not certain. V shed 1 base and J shed 3 bases, with 13 bases lying between them. From germline, CDR1 is SGHVS and CDR2 FQNEAQ. The CDR3 has 15 residues. The CDR3 spells CASSLGQAFFYEQYV. DNA for the CDR3: TGTGCCAGCAGCTTAGGACAAGCCTTCTTCTACGAGCAGTACGTC.

This clonotype was counted a few times. The genes are TRBV27 and TRBJ2-1, with TRBD2 identical over 10 bases. Germline V gene sequence: CDR1 MNHEY, CDR2 SMNVEV (reference sequence). With V trimmed by 0 bases and J by 5 bases, 4 bases remained unmatched. The CDR3 is 16 amino acids. The CDR3 DNA reads TGTGCCAGCAGTTTATCGTGGCTAGCGGGGGACAATGAGCAGTTCTTC. Translated: CASSLSWLAGDNEQFF.

About this clonotype itself: This may stem from a read error, because a much larger clone lies one nucleotide away. This CDR3 is missing its conserved last phenylalanine or tryptophan, likely due to a read error. The rearrangement joins TRBV7-2 to TRBJ2-1; the match to TRBD1 covers 7 bases. The CDR3 totals 15 residues. V lost 2 bases and J lost 4; bases outside the gene matches: 5. Germline CDR1 is SGHTA and CDR2 is FQGNSA. CDR3 residues: CASSLKGQAYNEQFL. CDR3 bases: TGTGCCAGCAGCTTAAAAGGACAGGCTTACAATGAGCAGTTCCTC.

This clonotype was counted many times. The V and J genes are TRBV12-3 or TRBV12-4 and TRBJ1-5, with 9 positions matching TRBD1. Unmatched junction bases numbered 11, after V lost 3 bases and J lost 5 bases. The CDR3 extends over 17 amino acids. The CDR3 region has the DNA TGTGCCAGCAGTTTTTTAACAGGGGGCCACCTCGATCAGCCCCAGCATTTT. It codes for CASSFLTGGHLDQPQHF.